This T cell receptor beta chain was found in a study of CD8 T cells in ankylosing spondylitis. General observations from the study: Disease-linked clones reportedly concentrated significantly in matched ankylosing spondylitis synovial fluid. About 8 highly homologous variants made up a TCR beta motif that seemed to typify ankylosing spondylitis blood. Disease-linked clones, CD8+, were relatively rare in peripheral blood. In the blood and synovial fluid of reactive arthritis, some motif variants had been previously reported.

The CDR3 loop spans 15 amino acids. V lost 0 bases, J lost 2 bases, and 10 bases lay in between. In germline, CDR1 is MGHRA, CDR2 YSYEKL. This clonotype has just a few counts. Its antigen is not identified. The TCR beta libraries were generated through quantitative 5'-RACE incorporating molecular barcodes. TCRdb re-derived calls from the 5' RACE reads in MiXCR, one entry per CDR3 protein. This repertoire shows about 540,000 distinct CDR3 sequences, approximately 12% found once; its top ten account for approximately 6.2%. The sample taken for sequencing was blood, either unsorted or a sorted T cell fraction (not recorded which). The chain uses TRBV4-1 and TRBJ2-5; tentatively, D is TRBD2 (6 bases). This sequence originates from a male donor with ankylosing spondylitis. CDR3: CASSQDPSEQETQYF. In nucleotides, the CDR3 is TGCGCCAGCAGCCAAGATCCTAGCGAACAAGAGACCCAGTACTTC.